What follows are 16 T cell receptor beta chains derived from one specimen sequenced in a study of blood T cell repertoires in COVID-19. Sequenced by immunoSEQ multiplex PCR; TCRdb stores in-frame clones only, minus some. The sample carries tens of thousands of clones, under 90% recorded once. Specimen: peripheral blood. These receptors all stem from a man aged 45-60 years with COVID-19, enrolled during active disease.

V and J are TRBV30 and TRBJ1-4; 7 bases are shared with TRBD1. J was trimmed by 4 bases and V by 1 base; bases with no gene match: 6. The germline V gene encodes CDR1 GTSNPN and CDR2 SVGIG (reference sequence). This CDR3 is 15 amino acids long. The CDR3 DNA sequence: TGTGCCTGGAGTGGGCCGGGACAGAGTAATGAAAAACTGTTTTTT. Protein product: CAWSGPGQSNEKLFF.

The chain links TRBV6-2 or TRBV6-3 to TRBJ1-1, with D perhaps TRBD1 (6 bases). CDR1 and CDR2 from the germline V gene are MNHEY and SVGEGT. CDR3 length: 15 residues. The V and J ends lost 6 bases and 0 bases respectively, with 14 bases between them. CDR3 loop: CASSWPGTLNTEAFF. In nucleotides, the CDR3 is TGTGCCAGCAGCTGGCCCGGGACATTGAACACTGAAGCTTTCTTT.

This clone came up a few times. The rearrangement uses TRBV6-6 and TRBJ1-1; D is uncertain. Germline V lookup: CDR1 MNHNY, CDR2 SVGAGI (reference sequence). The CDR3 extends over 13 amino acids. The germline V and J ends were trimmed by 2 bases and 0 bases, with 4 bases remaining between them. Here the CDR3 reads CASSYALNTEAFF. The CDR3 region has the DNA TGTGCCAGCAGTTACGCGTTGAACACTGAAGCTTTCTTT.

The CDR3 is CASSSLAGGYTF. CDR3 DNA sequence: TGTGCCAGCAGCTCTCTAGCGGGTGGCTACACCTTC. The chain carries TRBV6-6 and TRBJ1-2, with D unclear. This CDR3 region has 12 residues. CDR1 and CDR2 from the germline V gene are MNHNY and SVGAGI (reference sequence). V lost 6 bases, J lost 7 bases, and 12 bases lay in between.

The chain joins TRBV6-2 or TRBV6-3 to TRBJ1-1; D may be TRBD1 (5 bases). The CDR3 consists of 14 residues. CDR1 and CDR2 (germline): MNHEY, SVGEGT. The V and J ends lost 5 bases and 0 bases respectively, with 10 bases between them. The CDR3 region has the DNA TGTGCCAGCAGTCTCCAGGGTATGAACACTGAAGCTTTCTTT. Translated, it gives CASSLQGMNTEAFF.

This chain links TRBV5-1 with TRBJ2-1; D uncertain. The CDR3 runs to 14 residues. From germline, CDR1 is SGHRS and CDR2 YFSETQ. The germline V and J ends were trimmed by 0 bases and 14 bases, with 18 bases remaining between them. The CDR3 is CASSLEAARQLEFF. CDR3 coding DNA: TGCGCCAGCAGCTTGGAGGCAGCCAGACAATTAGAGTTCTTC.

This clone was observed a handful of times. The chain combines TRBV6-2 or TRBV6-3 with TRBJ2-5; no definite D call. This CDR3 spans 15 amino acids. CDR1 and CDR2 from the germline V gene are MNHEY and SVGEGT. V lost 4 bases and J 2 bases, leaving 14 bases between the germline ends. CDR3 DNA sequence: TGTGCCAGCAGTTCACCAAGTAGAATACAAGAGACCCAGTACTTC. Protein product: CASSSPSRIQETQYF.

This rearrangement joins TRBV11-2 to TRBJ2-5; D perhaps matches TRBD2 (7 bases). Germline loops: CDR1 SGHAT, CDR2 FQNNGV. The CDR3 covers 15 residues. V was cut by 6 bases and J by 8 bases, with 22 bases left in between. The CDR3 region is CASRVGGGLPYTQYF. The CDR3, as DNA: TGTGCCAGCAGAGTAGGGGGGGGCCTACCGTATACCCAGTACTTC.

The chain employs TRBV5-5 and TRBJ1-2; D unresolved. With 6 bases removed from V and 4 bases from J, the gap between germline ends came to 10 bases. The CDR3 extends over 12 amino acids. From germline, CDR1 is SGHKS and CDR2 YYEKEE (reference sequence). The CDR3 nucleotides read TGTGCCAGCAACAATGATGGCTATGGCTACACCTTC. Translating it yields CASNNDGYGYTF.

The chain combines TRBV13 with TRBJ1-1; 7 nucleotides match TRBD1. The CDR3 is 14 residues long. The V and J ends lost 5 bases and 0 bases, in that order; junction bases with no gene match: 3. Germline V gene lookup returns CDR1 PRHDT and CDR2 FYEKMQ (reference sequence). This CDR3 is CASSQGQLNTEAFF. In nucleotides, the CDR3 is TGTGCCAGCAGCCAGGGACAGTTGAACACTGAAGCTTTCTTT. The variable domain in full, completed from reference TRBV13 and TRBJ1-1, reads AAGVIQSPRHLIKEKRETATLKCYPIPRHDTVYWYQQGPGQDPQFLISFYEKMQSDKGSIPDRFSAQQFSDYHSELNMSSLELGDSALYFCASSQGQLNTEAFFGQGTRLTVV.

The chain combines TRBV4-1 with TRBJ1-1; D unresolved. V was clipped by 4 bases and J by 2 bases, with 8 bases between them. From germline, CDR1 is MGHRA and CDR2 YSYEKL. The CDR3 consists of 13 residues. Written as DNA, the CDR3 is TGCGCCAGCAGCCGAACCAGAAACACTGAAGCTTTCTTT. Translated, it gives CASSRTRNTEAFF.

This clone was detected a few times. V gene TRBV29-1 combines with J gene TRBJ2-3; 10 nucleotides agree with TRBD2. CDR1 and CDR2 (germline): SQVTM, ANQGSEA. J lost 4 bases, V lost 3 bases, and 4 bases had no gene match. This CDR3 is 14 amino acids long. The CDR3 protein is CSVEASGGSDTQYF. In DNA, the CDR3 is TGCAGCGTTGAGGCTAGCGGGGGTTCAGATACGCAGTATTTT.

This chain connects TRBV6-5 to TRBJ2-7; 8 nucleotides match TRBD1. The CDR3 covers 14 residues. Looked up from germline, CDR1 is MNHEY and CDR2 is SVGAGI. V was pared by 0 bases and J by 5 bases, with 3 bases of the junction left unmatched. The CDR3 nucleotides read TGTGCCAGCAGTTACTCGTACAGGGGGAACGAGCAGTACTTC. Its translation: CASSYSYRGNEQYF.

V is TRBV9 and J is TRBJ2-7, with TRBD1 as a possible D gene (5 bases). CDR3 size: 14 residues. In germline, CDR1 is SGDLS, CDR2 YYNGEE. The germline V and J ends were trimmed by 0 bases and 3 bases, with 10 bases remaining between them. CDR3 loop: CASSVGTGYYEQYF. CDR3 nucleotides: TGTGCCAGCAGCGTAGGTACAGGTTACTACGAGCAGTACTTC.

The V gene is TRBV2, the J gene TRBJ1-5; TRBD1 agrees at 9 bases. V trimming: 3 bases; J trimming: 7 bases; junction bases outside the gene matches: 7. The CDR3 length is 15 residues. Germline CDR1 is SNHLY and CDR2 is FYNNEI. This chain's CDR3 is CASSDLGQGGQPQHF. DNA of the CDR3: TGTGCCAGCAGTGACTTGGGACAGGGTGGACAGCCCCAGCATTTT.

This clone was observed a handful of times. The chain joins TRBV4-1 to TRBJ1-1; D not certain. CDR3 size: 16 residues. Germline V CDR1 and CDR2: MGHRA, YSYEKL. Trimming left V 6 bases short and J 1 base short, with 18 bases between. CDR3 DNA sequence: TGCGCCAGCAGTCGCGGGTTTACCGCAGCGAACACTGAAGCTTTCTTT. Translation: CASSRGFTAANTEAFF.